Listed below are T cell receptor beta chains from one sample, sequenced in a study of cytomegalovirus exposure and HLA in healthy donors. Profiled with immunoSEQ multiplex PCR; TCRdb holds only in-frame clones, not every one. The sample lists some 90,000 clones, about 74% occurring once. Sequencing was done on a sample of PBMCs. These receptors all stem from a man aged 35-49 years in good health and CMV-seronegative. Each CDR3 is given with its conserved first and last residue. A D gene is named only where the DNA matches it firmly. Clone sizes are given selectively: once, few, many, or a class where the clone is expanded.

cdr3_aa | cdr3_nt | v_call | d_call | j_call | clone_size
CASSFWPSSYNEQFF | TGTGCCAGCAGCTTTTGGCCAAGCTCCTACAATGAGCAGTTCTTC | TRBV7-3 | . | TRBJ2-1 | .
CSVERGPGANVLTF | TGCAGCGTTGAACGAGGCCCTGGGGCCAACGTCCTGACTTTC | TRBV29-1 | . | TRBJ2-6 | .
CAWRMGQGCGYTF | TGTGCCTGGAGGATGGGACAGGGGTGTGGCTACACCTTC | TRBV30 | TRBD1 | TRBJ1-2 | .
CASSSRRNTEAFF | TGTGCCAGCAGCTCCAGGCGAAACACTGAAGCTTTCTTT | TRBV11-3 | . | TRBJ1-1 | .
CASSPGGAYDTEAFF | TGTGCCAGCAGCCCTGGGGGGGCGTATGACACTGAAGCTTTCTTT | TRBV5-5 | . | TRBJ1-1 | .
CASSPSRDTQYF | TGTGCCAGCAGCCCATCGAGAGATACGCAGTATTTT | TRBV7-2 | . | TRBJ2-3 | .
CASKATGGDTQYF | TGTGCCAGCAAGGCCACCGGCGGGGATACGCAGTATTTT | TRBV2 | . | TRBJ2-3 | few
CASSGNGQGTSPLHF | TGTGCCAGCAGCGGGAATGGACAGGGAACTTCACCCCTCCACTTT | TRBV5-5 | TRBD1 | TRBJ1-6 | .
CASSQDYGGGTDTQYF | TGTGCCAGCAGCCAAGATTATGGCGGGGGGACAGATACGCAGTATTTT | TRBV5-4 | TRBD2 | TRBJ2-3 | few
CASGLGLTGSTDTQYF | TGTGCTAGTGGTTTGGGCCTGACAGGGAGCACAGATACGCAGTATTTT | TRBV12-5 | TRBD1 | TRBJ2-3 | .
CASSLWGGTEAFF | TGTGCCAGCAGCTTATGGGGGGGCACTGAAGCTTTCTTT | TRBV7-8 | . | TRBJ1-1 | .
CSSSLKRGGRLATNEKLFF | TGTTCCAGCAGCTTAAAGAGGGGGGGGCGCCTTGCAACTAATGAAAAACTGTTTTTT | TRBV7-9 | . | TRBJ1-4 | .
CASSGGAYNEQFF | TGTGCCAGCAGCGGGGGGGCCTACAATGAGCAGTTCTTC | TRBV9 | . | TRBJ2-1 | few
CASSLGDEKLFF | TGTGCCAGCAGCCTCGGGGATGAAAAACTGTTTTTT | TRBV7-8 | . | TRBJ1-4 | .
CASSWAGMMNTQYF | TGTGCCAGCAGTTGGGCAGGGATGATGAATACGCAGTATTTT | TRBV27 | . | TRBJ2-3 | .
CASSPQGGIRGYTF | TGTGCCAGCAGCCCGCAGGGGGGAATTCGTGGCTACACCTTC | TRBV5-4 | TRBD1 | TRBJ1-2 | .
CATSATGAGIKWALHF | TGTGCCACCAGTGCGACAGGGGCCGGGATAAAATGGGCCCTCCACTTT | TRBV15 | TRBD1 | TRBJ1-6 | .
CSFLPGQGTDTQYF | TGCAGCTTCCTCCCGGGACAGGGAACAGATACGCAGTATTTT | TRBV29-1 | TRBD1 | TRBJ2-3 | .
CASSWRVQTQAGNTIYF | TGTGCCAGCAGCTGGCGGGTACAGACCCAGGCTGGAAACACCATATATTTT | TRBV5-6 | . | TRBJ1-3 | .
CASSRTGDQYGYTF | TGTGCCAGTAGCCGGACAGGCGACCAATATGGCTACACCTTC | TRBV19 | TRBD1 | TRBJ1-2 | .
CASSQELGSRSPLHF | TGTGCCAGCAGCCAAGAGTTGGGGAGTCGTTCACCCCTCCACTTT | TRBV4-2 | . | TRBJ1-6 | .
CASRTADSTDTQYF | TGTGCCAGCAGAACAGCAGATAGCACAGATACGCAGTATTTT | TRBV21-1 | . | TRBJ2-3 | .
CASRDRGTTEAFF | TGTGCCAGCAGGGACAGAGGTACCACTGAAGCTTTCTTT | TRBV27 | . | TRBJ1-1 | once
CATSKPGYEQYF | TGTGCCACCAGCAAACCGGGCTACGAGCAGTACTTC | TRBV15 | . | TRBJ2-7 | .
CATGRGRGLTFSNQPQHF | TGTGCCACCGGCAGGGGACGCGGACTTACCTTTAGCAATCAGCCCCAGCATTTT | TRBV19 | . | TRBJ1-5 | .
CASSQDRGRQPQHF | TGCGCCAGCAGCCAAGATCGGGGAAGGCAGCCCCAGCATTTT | TRBV4-1 | . | TRBJ1-5 | .
CASSRQGGLEAFF | TGCGCCAGCAGCCGTCAGGGGGGTCTTGAAGCTTTCTTT | TRBV4-3 | TRBD1 | TRBJ1-1 | .
CASSLLGDRFTYEQYF | TGTGCCAGCAGTTTATTAGGGGACAGGTTTACTTACGAGCAGTACTTC | TRBV28 | TRBD1 | TRBJ2-7 | .
CASSILYTNYGYTF | TGTGCCAGCAGCATTCTATATACTAACTATGGCTACACCTTC | TRBV5-6 | . | TRBJ1-2 | once
CASSLGVETSTDTQYF | TGCGCCAGCAGCTTGGGAGTTGAGACTAGCACAGATACGCAGTATTTT | TRBV5-1 | . | TRBJ2-3 | .
CAWSGQGDQPQHF | TGTGCCTGGAGTGGGCAGGGGGATCAGCCCCAGCATTTT | TRBV30 | TRBD1 | TRBJ1-5 | .
CASSLDLWQNQETQYF | TGTGCCAGCAGCTTAGATTTATGGCAGAATCAAGAGACCCAGTACTTC | TRBV11-2 | . | TRBJ2-5 | once
CASSQGPGLNQPQHF | TGCGCCAGCAGCCAAGGGCCAGGGCTGAATCAGCCCCAGCATTTT | TRBV4-1 | . | TRBJ1-5 | few
CASSHPDRGNSPLHF | TGCGCCAGCAGCCATCCAGACAGGGGAAATTCACCCCTCCACTTT | TRBV4-3 | TRBD1 | TRBJ1-6 | .
CASGFPLQGQPQHF | TGTGCCAGCGGATTTCCCCTCCAGGGTCAGCCCCAGCATTTT | TRBV27 | . | TRBJ1-5 | .
CASNRGGPGRQYF | TGTGCCAGCAACCGGGGGGGCCCGGGACGGCAGTACTTC | TRBV7-9 | TRBD2 | TRBJ2-7 | .
CASSSKGDQTGFIYEQYF | TGTGCCAGCAGCTCAAAGGGGGACCAAACGGGGTTCATCTACGAGCAGTACTTC | TRBV13 | . | TRBJ2-7 | .
CASSQDGASGEFTDTQYF | TGCGCCAGCAGCCAAGATGGAGCTAGCGGGGAGTTCACAGATACGCAGTATTTT | TRBV4-3 | TRBD2 | TRBJ2-3 | .
CASSQGSQGIYEQYF | TGCGCCAGCAGCCAAGGGAGTCAGGGGATCTACGAGCAGTACTTC | TRBV4-3 | . | TRBJ2-7 | few
CASSAEAGTGYTDTQYF | TGTGCCAGCAGCGCCGAAGCCGGGACAGGGTACACAGATACGCAGTATTTT | TRBV9 | TRBD1 | TRBJ2-3 | .
CASSSLRGRYGQETQYF | TGTGCCAGCAGTTCCCTTAGGGGCCGGTACGGACAAGAGACCCAGTACTTC | TRBV27 | . | TRBJ2-5 | .
CASSQEADTDTQYF | TGCGCCAGCAGCCAAGAAGCGGATACAGATACGCAGTATTTT | TRBV4-3 | . | TRBJ2-3 | .
CASSPDRVYNEQFF | TGTGCCAGCAGCCCGGACAGGGTCTACAATGAGCAGTTCTTC | TRBV7-2 | TRBD1 | TRBJ2-1 | .
CASSLSRGAREQYF | TGCGCCAGCAGCCTTTCCCGGGGGGCGAGGGAGCAGTACTTC | TRBV4-3 | . | TRBJ2-7 | .
CASSREGSLNEKLFF | TGTGCCAGCAGCCGGGAAGGCAGTCTTAATGAAAAACTGTTTTTT | TRBV5-4 | . | TRBJ1-4 | .
CASSEYYDRYLSNQPQHF | TGTGCCAGCAGCGAGTACTACGACAGATACCTTAGCAATCAGCCCCAGCATTTT | TRBV21-1 | . | TRBJ1-5 | .
CASSHIRQKRGDTQYF | TGCGCCAGCAGCCATATCCGACAGAAACGGGGGGATACGCAGTATTTT | TRBV4-1 | . | TRBJ2-3 | .
CASSQDKTGVNTEAFF | TGTGCCAGCAGCCAAGATAAGACAGGCGTGAACACTGAAGCTTTCTTT | TRBV14 | . | TRBJ1-1 | few
CASSLDQAGSGDTQYF | TGTGCCAGCAGCTTAGATCAGGCAGGGTCGGGTGATACGCAGTATTTT | TRBV11-2 | . | TRBJ2-3 | .
CAISEASGGYTF | TGTGCCATCAGTGAGGCCAGCGGGGGCTACACCTTC | TRBV10-3 | . | TRBJ1-2 | few
CASSLTGGGDIQYF | TGTGCCAGCAGCCTGACAGGGGGTGGGGACATTCAGTACTTC | TRBV7-9 | TRBD1 | TRBJ2-4 | .